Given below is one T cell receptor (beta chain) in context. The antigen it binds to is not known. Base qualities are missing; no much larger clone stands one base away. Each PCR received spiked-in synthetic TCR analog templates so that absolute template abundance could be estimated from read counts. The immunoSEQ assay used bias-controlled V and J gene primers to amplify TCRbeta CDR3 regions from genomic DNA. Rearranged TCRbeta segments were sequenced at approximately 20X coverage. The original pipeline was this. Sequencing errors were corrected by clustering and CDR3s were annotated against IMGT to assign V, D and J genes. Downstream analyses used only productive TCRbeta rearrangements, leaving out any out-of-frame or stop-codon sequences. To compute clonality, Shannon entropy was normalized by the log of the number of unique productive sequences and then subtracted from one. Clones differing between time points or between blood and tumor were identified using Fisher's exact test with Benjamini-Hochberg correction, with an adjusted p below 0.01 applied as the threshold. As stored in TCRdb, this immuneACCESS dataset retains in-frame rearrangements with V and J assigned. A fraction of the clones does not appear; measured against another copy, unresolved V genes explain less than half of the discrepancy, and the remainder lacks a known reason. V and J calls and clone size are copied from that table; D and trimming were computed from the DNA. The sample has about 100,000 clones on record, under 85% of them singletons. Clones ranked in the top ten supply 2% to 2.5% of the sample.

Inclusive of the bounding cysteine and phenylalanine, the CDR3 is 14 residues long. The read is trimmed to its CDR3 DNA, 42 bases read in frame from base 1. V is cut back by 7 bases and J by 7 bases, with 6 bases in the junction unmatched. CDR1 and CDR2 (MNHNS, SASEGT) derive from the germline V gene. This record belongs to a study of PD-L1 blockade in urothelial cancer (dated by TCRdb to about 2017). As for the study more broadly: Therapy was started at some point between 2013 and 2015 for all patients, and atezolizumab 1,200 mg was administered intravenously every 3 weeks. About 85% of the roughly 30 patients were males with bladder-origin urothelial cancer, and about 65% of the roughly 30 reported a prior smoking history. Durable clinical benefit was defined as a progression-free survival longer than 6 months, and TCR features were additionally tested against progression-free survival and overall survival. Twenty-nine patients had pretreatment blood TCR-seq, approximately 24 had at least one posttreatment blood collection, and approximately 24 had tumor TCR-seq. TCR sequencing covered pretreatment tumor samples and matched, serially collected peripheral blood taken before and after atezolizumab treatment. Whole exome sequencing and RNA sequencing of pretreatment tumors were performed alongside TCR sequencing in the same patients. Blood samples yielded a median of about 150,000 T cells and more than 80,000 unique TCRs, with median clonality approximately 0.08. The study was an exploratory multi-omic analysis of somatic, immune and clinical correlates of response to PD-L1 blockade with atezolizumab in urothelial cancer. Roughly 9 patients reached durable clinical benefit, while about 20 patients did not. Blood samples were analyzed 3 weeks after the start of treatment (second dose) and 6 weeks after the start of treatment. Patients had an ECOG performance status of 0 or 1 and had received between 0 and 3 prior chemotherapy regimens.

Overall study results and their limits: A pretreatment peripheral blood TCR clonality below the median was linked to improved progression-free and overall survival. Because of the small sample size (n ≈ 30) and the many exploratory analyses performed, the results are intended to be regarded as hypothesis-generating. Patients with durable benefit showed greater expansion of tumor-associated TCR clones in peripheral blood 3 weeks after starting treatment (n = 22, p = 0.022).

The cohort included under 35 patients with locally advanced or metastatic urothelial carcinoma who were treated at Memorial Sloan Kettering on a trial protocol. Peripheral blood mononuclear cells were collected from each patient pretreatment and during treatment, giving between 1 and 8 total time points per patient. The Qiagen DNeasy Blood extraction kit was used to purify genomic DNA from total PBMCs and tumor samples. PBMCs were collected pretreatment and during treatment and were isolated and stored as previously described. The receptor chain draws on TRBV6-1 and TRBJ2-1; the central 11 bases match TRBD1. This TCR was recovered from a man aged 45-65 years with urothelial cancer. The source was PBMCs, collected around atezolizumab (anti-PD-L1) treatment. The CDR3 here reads CASNLDRGLNEQFF. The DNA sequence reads TGTGCCAGCAACCTGGACAGGGGGCTAAATGAGCAGTTCTTC.